These 25 T cell receptor beta chains share one sample of origin, sequenced in a study of T cell repertoires in cytomegalovirus infection. MiXCR, applied by TCRdb to the reads, yields one record per CDR3 protein. In the table there are more than 150,000 distinct CDR3 sequences, around a quarter of which are singletons. Sequenced sample: PBMCs. The receptors were gathered from a human donor in good health (CMV status not recorded). Some clones in this sample may be carry-over from other donors' samples.

The rearrangement uses TRBV29-1 and TRBJ2-3, with a possible D match to TRBD2 (5 bases). Germline CDR1 and CDR2: SQVTM and ANQGSEA. V gave up 7 bases and J gave up 6 bases, with 5 bases separating them. The CDR3 length is 9 residues. CDR3 sequence (DNA): TGCAGCGCGGGGGATACGCAGTATTTT. This sequence encodes CSAGDTQYF.

The chain employs TRBV19 and TRBJ2-3, with TRBD1 matching 8 bases. The CDR3 runs 16 residues. Germline CDR1 is LNHDA and CDR2 is SQIVND (reference sequence). After removal of 2 bases from V and 2 bases from J, the junction contained 6 bases not matched to a gene. This chain's CDR3 is CASSIIGTGTTDTQYF. CDR3 nucleotide sequence: TGTGCCAGTAGTATAATAGGGACAGGAACCACAGATACGCAGTATTTT.

This clonotype was seen more than once but under ten times. This sequence joins TRBV2 and TRBJ1-1; TRBD1 aligns across 12 bases. Germline values: CDR1 SNHLY, CDR2 FYNNEI. V was clipped by 5 bases and J by 1 base; unmatched bases: 5. The CDR3 is 16 amino acids. The CDR3 DNA follows: TGTGCCAGCAGTCCCGGGACAGGGGGCGCGAACACTGAAGCTTTCTTT. Its translation is CASSPGTGGANTEAFF.

This clonotype was seen only a few times. The CDR3 bases are TGTGCCAGCTCACCGAGGACTAGCGGGAGTATAGATGAGCAGTTCTTC. Encoded protein: CASSPRTSGSIDEQFF. V is TRBV18 and J is TRBJ2-1; TRBD2 aligns across 13 bases. The CDR3 contains 16 residues. V dropped 3 bases and J dropped 8; count of bases not matched to a gene: 7. The germline V gene has CDR1 KGHSH and CDR2 LQKENI.

DNA of the CDR3: TGTGCCAGCATGGCGGTCCGGGGCAATGAGCAGTTCTTC. It specifies CASMAVRGNEQFF. The chain has TRBV6-1 and TRBJ2-1; D possibly corresponds to TRBD2 (5 bases). The CDR3 has 13 residues. The germline V and J ends were trimmed by 7 bases and 6 bases, with 13 bases remaining between them. Per germline, CDR1 MNHNS and CDR2 SASEGT.

For this clonotype: With a much larger clone just one base away, this may be a read error. The CDR3 region is CASSLEGRGTRGLKF. The CDR3, as DNA: TGTGCCAGCAGCTTAGAGGGGAGGGGGACTAGAGGGCTGAAATTC. The chain is built from TRBV7-2 and TRBJ2-7; 8 bases match TRBD2. This CDR3 spans 15 amino acids. Germline CDR1 and CDR2: SGHTA and FQGNSA.

V and J are TRBV9 and TRBJ2-3; D is uncertain. The CDR3 covers 16 residues. V shed 0 bases and J shed 0 bases, with 11 bases lying between them. Germline assignment: CDR1 SGDLS and CDR2 YYNGEE. CDR3 DNA: TGTGCCAGCAGCGTAGGGGTGGCAAGCAGCACAGATACGCAGTATTTT. It specifies CASSVGVASSTDTQYF.

This clonotype was picked up many times. The rearrangement joins TRBV7-2 to TRBJ2-1; a possible D gene is TRBD1 (5 bases). The CDR3 runs to 15 residues. V lost 3 bases, J lost 1 base, and 10 bases lay in between. Germline CDR1 reads SGHTA; CDR2 reads FQGNSA. The CDR3 coding sequence is TGTGCCAGCAGCTTTGCAGGGAATTCCTACAATGAGCAGTTCTTC. This encodes CASSFAGNSYNEQFF. The whole variable domain, remainder taken from reference TRBV7-2 and TRBJ2-1, is GAGVSQSPSNKVTEKGKDVELRCDPISGHTALYWYRQSLGQGLEFLIYFQGNSAPDKSGLPSDRFSAERTGGSVSTLTIQRTQQEDSAVYLCASSFAGNSYNEQFFGPGTRLTVL.

Note on this clonotype: Given a much more abundant clone one base away, this may be a read error. The rearrangement joins TRBV12-3 or TRBV12-4 to TRBJ1-6; no definite D call. There are 15 residues in the CDR3. V shed 5 bases and J shed 13 bases, with 21 bases lying between them. The DNA for the CDR3 is TGTGCCAGCAGTGAAATTCCAGGAATTAGTTCGCCCCTCCACTTT. Translation gives CASSEIPGISSPLHF.

This clonotype was found a few times. The chain couples TRBV7-3 to TRBJ2-3; D ambiguous. This CDR3 has 14 residues. The V and J ends lost 4 bases and 1 base respectively, with 9 bases between them. Germline CDR1 is SGHTA and CDR2 is FQGTGA. The CDR3 sequence is CASSSTMGTDTQYF. CDR3 nucleotides: TGTGCCAGCAGCTCAACGATGGGCACAGATACGCAGTATTTT.

A few counts support this clonotype. This chain connects TRBV7-6 to TRBJ2-5; D gene uncertain. The CDR3 sequence is 14 residues long. Germline loops: CDR1 SGHVS, CDR2 FNYEAQ. The ends were cut back, 5 bases at V and 0 bases at J, with 10 bases in the middle. CDR3 in amino acids: CASSPRRDQETQYF. For the CDR3, the DNA is TGTGCCAGCAGCCCTCGCCGGGACCAAGAGACCCAGTACTTC.

This clonotype has just a few counts. The germline gene is not matched at one end of the junction; a read error may be the cause. The chain uses TRBV20-1 and TRBJ1-2; perhaps TRBD1 as D (5 bases). CDR1 is DFQATT, CDR2 SNEGSKA, per germline (reference sequence). CDR3 size: 14 residues. The CDR3 loop reads CSARALQVTYGYTF. CDR3 bases: TGCAGTGCTAGAGCCCTACAGGTCACCTATGGTTACACCTTC.

The genes are TRBV20-1 and TRBJ2-7; D unclear. Trimming pared 6 bases from V and 7 bases from J, leaving 13 bases between. The CDR3 spans 11 residues. CDR1 and CDR2 from the germline V gene are DFQATT and SNEGSKA (reference sequence). DNA of the CDR3: TGCAGTGCGGGGTCCTATGGGGAGCAGTACTTC. Its protein product is CSAGSYGEQYF.

This clonotype was recorded at least ten times. This sequence joins TRBV12-3 or TRBV12-4 and TRBJ1-1; no firm D call. The V gene lost 5 bases and the J gene lost 0 bases, with 10 bases spanning the gap. The CDR3 covers 14 residues. In DNA form, the CDR3 reads TGTGCCAGCAGTCCAGGACTCATGAACACTGAAGCTTTCTTT. It encodes CASSPGLMNTEAFF.

The rearrangement links TRBV27 to TRBJ1-6; tentative D call: TRBD1 (5 bases). CDR1 and CDR2 from the germline V gene are MNHEY and SMNVEV (reference sequence). V was shortened by 6 bases and J by 8 bases, with 14 bases between the two germline ends. The CDR3 runs 14 residues. The DNA of the CDR3 is TGTGCCAGCAGCGCACCGGGACTGTATTCACCCCTCCACTTT. Its protein is CASSAPGLYSPLHF.

This clonotype was observed a handful of times. CDR3 nucleotides: TGCAGTGCTAAGTCCGGGACTATCTACAATGAGCAGTTCTTC. Translation: CSAKSGTIYNEQFF. The gene calls are TRBV20-1 and TRBJ2-1; 7 bases fit TRBD2. Per the germline V gene, CDR1 is DFQATT and CDR2 is SNEGSKA (reference sequence). This CDR3 is built from 14 residues. J was trimmed by 3 bases and V by 4 bases; bases with no gene match: 6.

There are a few counts of this clonotype. The junction and the germline gene differ at one end; a read error may be behind it. V and J are TRBV11-2 and TRBJ2-7; possible D gene TRBD1, 6 bases. The CDR3 runs 13 residues. Per germline, CDR1 SGHAT and CDR2 FQNNGV. Here the CDR3 reads CASSRISAGTRSF. CDR3 coding DNA: TGTGCCAGCAGCCGAATATCCGCCGGGACAAGGTCCTTC.

The V and J genes are TRBV9 and TRBJ2-5; D is possibly TRBD1 (6 bases). Trimming left V 1 base short and J 3 bases short, with 19 bases between. CDR1 SGDLS and CDR2 YYNGEE come from the germline V gene. The CDR3 covers 17 residues. In nucleotides, the CDR3 is TGTGCCAGCAGCGTAAGTGTCTCGGACAGCCCCAAAGAGACCCAGTACTTC. Its translation is CASSVSVSDSPKETQYF.

There are many counts of this clonotype. The gene calls are TRBV12-3 or TRBV12-4 and TRBJ1-3, with 8 bases that match TRBD1. The CDR3 covers 16 residues. V gave up 9 bases and J gave up 0 bases; unmatched junction bases: 10. The CDR3 DNA sequence: TGTGCCAGTTCCCGAAACGACAGGGGCTCTGGAAACACCATATATTTT. Amino acid sequence: CASSRNDRGSGNTIYF.

About this clonotype itself: The final CDR3 position lacks the conserved phenylalanine or tryptophan, pointing to a likely read error. The DNA is left out, because the CDR3 cannot be placed on it with certainty; the CDR3 is given as TCRdb lists it. V is TRBV28 and J is TRBJ2-3; TRBD2, as called in the table, went unchecked against the DNA. The CDR3 contains 14 residues when both ends are counted. Germline V gene sequence: CDR1 MDHEN, CDR2 SYDVKM. CDR3 in amino acids: CAIEPGLAGAIPPI.

The chain employs TRBV4-2 and TRBJ2-7; no definite D call. V lost 6 bases to trimming and J lost 2 bases, with 17 bases between them. Per the germline V gene, CDR1 is LGHNA and CDR2 is YNFKEQ. This CDR3 contains 15 residues. The CDR3 coding sequence is TGTGCCAGCAGTAACACCGGCAGCAGACCCTACGAGCAGTACTTC. Translating gives CASSNTGSRPYEQYF.

The table lists this clonotype with many counts. The chain joins TRBV24-1 to TRBJ2-1; maybe TRBD1 (5 bases). Trimming removed 1 base from V and 6 bases from J, with 18 bases in between. Germline V lookup: CDR1 KGHDR, CDR2 SFDVKD. CDR3 length equals 17 residues. The CDR3, as DNA: TGTGCCACCAGTGATTTTCTCGGGCAGGGCCGAGCCAATGAGCAGTTCTTC. The encoded protein is CATSDFLGQGRANEQFF.

The chain links TRBV7-4 to TRBJ1-2; D may be TRBD1 (5 bases). The CDR3 contains 12 residues. Trimming removed 8 bases at V and 0 bases at J, with 7 bases between. From germline, CDR1 is SGHVT and CDR2 SQSDAQ. The CDR3 reads CASGGTNYGYTF. The CDR3 region has the DNA TGTGCCAGCGGGGGGACTAACTATGGCTACACCTTC.

CDR3 DNA: TGTGCCAGCAGTTCCCTGATAGCGGGGGCCCGGTGGCAGTACTTC. Its protein product is CASSSLIAGARWQYF. The chain combines TRBV6-5 with TRBJ2-7, with 9 bases aligning to TRBD2. The germline V gene has CDR1 MNHEY and CDR2 SVGAGI. This CDR3 comprises 15 residues. J lost 9 bases, V lost 4 bases, and 13 bases had no gene match.

In its sample, this clonotype was seen a few times. This rearrangement joins TRBV7-8 to TRBJ1-1; D is undetermined. V dropped 5 bases and J dropped 8 bases, with 12 bases sitting between them. The CDR3 runs to 12 residues. From germline, CDR1 is SGHVS and CDR2 FQNEAQ. The CDR3 DNA reads as TGTGCCAGCAGCGGTGCCGCCTTGGAAGCTTTCTTT. Its protein product is CASSGAALEAFF.